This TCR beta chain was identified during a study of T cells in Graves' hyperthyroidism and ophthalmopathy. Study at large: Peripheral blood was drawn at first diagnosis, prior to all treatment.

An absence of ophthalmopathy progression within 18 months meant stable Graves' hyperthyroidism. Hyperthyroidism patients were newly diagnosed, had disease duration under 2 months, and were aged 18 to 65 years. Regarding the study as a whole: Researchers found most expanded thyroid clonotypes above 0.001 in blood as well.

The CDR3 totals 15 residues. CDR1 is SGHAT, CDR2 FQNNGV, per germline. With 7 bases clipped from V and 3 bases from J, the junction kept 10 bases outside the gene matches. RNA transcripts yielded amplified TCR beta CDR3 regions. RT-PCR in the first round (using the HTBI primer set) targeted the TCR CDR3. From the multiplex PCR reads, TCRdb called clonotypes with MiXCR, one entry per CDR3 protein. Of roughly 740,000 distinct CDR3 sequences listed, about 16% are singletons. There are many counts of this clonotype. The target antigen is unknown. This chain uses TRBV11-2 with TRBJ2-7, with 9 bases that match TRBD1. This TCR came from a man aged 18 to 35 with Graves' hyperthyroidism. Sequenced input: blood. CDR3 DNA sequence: TGTGCCAGCACATCTCCGGGACAGGGAGTCTACGAGCAGTACTTC. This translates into CASTSPGQGVYEQYF.